This T cell receptor beta chain was found in a study of OX40 agonist ivuxolimab in advanced cancers. Study at large: Enrollees could have had prior anti-PD-1, anti-PD-L1 or anti-CTLA-4 therapy, which around 43% had received.

Trimming removed 3 bases from V and 4 bases from J, with 18 bases in between. Germline V gives CDR1 SGHAT, CDR2 FQDESV (reference sequence). The CDR3 spans 16 residues. Comments on this clone: No antigen is known for it.

Assay: immunoSEQ multiplex PCR; the TCRdb copy retains only in-frame clones and omits some. The sample consists of roughly 76,000 clones, around 81% of them appearing once. Broader study findings: At 0.1 to 3.0 mg/kg, clonal expansion of CD4+ and CD8+ blood T cells had occurred by week 6.

The V and J genes are TRBV11-1 and TRBJ1-1; TRBD1 might be the D (6 bases). This TCR came from an adult with an advanced solid tumor such as melanoma, head and neck, liver or kidney cancer. The source was CD4+ or CD8+ T cells sorted from blood, collected in a trial of the OX40 agonist ivuxolimab. CDR3 sequence: CASSLGGGGRGTEAFF. For the CDR3, the DNA is TGTGCCAGCAGCTTGGGGGGGGGCGGACGTGGCACTGAAGCTTTCTTT.